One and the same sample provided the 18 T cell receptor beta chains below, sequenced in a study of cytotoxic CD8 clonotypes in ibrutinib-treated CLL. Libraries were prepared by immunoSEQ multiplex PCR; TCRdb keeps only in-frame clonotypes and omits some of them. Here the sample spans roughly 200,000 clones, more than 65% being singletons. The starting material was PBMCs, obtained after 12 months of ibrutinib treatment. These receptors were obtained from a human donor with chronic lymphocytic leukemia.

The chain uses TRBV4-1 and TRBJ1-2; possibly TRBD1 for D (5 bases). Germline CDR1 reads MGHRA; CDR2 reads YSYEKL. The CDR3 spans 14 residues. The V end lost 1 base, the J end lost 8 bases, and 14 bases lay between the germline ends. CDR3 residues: CASSQGGYLEGYTF. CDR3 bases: TGCGCCAGCAGCCAAGGGGGGTACCTTGAGGGCTACACCTTC.

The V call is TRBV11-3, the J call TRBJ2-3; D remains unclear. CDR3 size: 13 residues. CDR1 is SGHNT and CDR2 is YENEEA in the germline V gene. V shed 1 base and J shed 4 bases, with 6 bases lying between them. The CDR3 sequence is CASSLGPSDTQYF. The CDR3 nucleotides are TGTGCCAGCAGCTTAGGACCTTCAGATACGCAGTATTTT.

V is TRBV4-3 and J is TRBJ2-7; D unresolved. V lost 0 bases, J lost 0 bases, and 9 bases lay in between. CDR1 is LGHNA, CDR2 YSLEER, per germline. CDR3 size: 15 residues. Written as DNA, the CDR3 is TGCGCCAGCAGCCAAGAGGGCAGGAGCTCCTACGAGCAGTACTTC. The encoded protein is CASSQEGRSSYEQYF.

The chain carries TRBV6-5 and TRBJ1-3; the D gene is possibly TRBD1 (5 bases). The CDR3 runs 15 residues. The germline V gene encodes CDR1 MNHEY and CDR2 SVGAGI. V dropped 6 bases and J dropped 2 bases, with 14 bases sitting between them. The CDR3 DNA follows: TGTGCCAGCAGCCGACAGCGGGGCGCTGGAAACACCATATATTTT. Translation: CASSRQRGAGNTIYF.

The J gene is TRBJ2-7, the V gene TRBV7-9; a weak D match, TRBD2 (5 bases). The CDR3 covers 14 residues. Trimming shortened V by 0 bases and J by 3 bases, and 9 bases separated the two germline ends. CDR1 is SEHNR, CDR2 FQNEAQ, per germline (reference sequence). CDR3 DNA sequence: TGTGCCAGCAGCTTAGCGGACGGGATCTACGAGCAGTACTTC. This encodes CASSLADGIYEQYF.

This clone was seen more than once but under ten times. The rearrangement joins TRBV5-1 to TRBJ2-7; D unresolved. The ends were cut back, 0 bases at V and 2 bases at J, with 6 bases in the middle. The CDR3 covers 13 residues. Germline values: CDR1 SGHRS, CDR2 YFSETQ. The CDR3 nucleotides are TGCGCCAGCAGCTTGGATCTCACCTACGAGCAGTACTTC. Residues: CASSLDLTYEQYF. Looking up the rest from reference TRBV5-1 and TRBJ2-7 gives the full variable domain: KAGVTQTPRYLIKTRGQQVTLSCSPISGHRSVSWYQQTPGQGLQFLFEYFSETQRNKGNFPGRFSGRQFSNSRSEMNVSTLELGDSALYLCASSLDLTYEQYFGPGTRLTVT.

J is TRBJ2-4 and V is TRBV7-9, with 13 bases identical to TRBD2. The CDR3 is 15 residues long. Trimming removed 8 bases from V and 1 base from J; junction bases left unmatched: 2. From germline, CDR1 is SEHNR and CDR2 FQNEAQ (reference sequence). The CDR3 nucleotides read TGTGCCAGCGGACTAGCGGGAGTGGCCAAAAACATTCAGTACTTC. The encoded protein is CASGLAGVAKNIQYF.

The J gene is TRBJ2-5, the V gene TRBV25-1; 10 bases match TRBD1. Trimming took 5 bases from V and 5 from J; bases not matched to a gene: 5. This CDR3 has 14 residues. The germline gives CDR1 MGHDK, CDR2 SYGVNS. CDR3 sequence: CASSRGQGSETQYF. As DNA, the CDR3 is TGTGCCAGCAGTCGGGGACAGGGGAGCGAGACCCAGTACTTC.

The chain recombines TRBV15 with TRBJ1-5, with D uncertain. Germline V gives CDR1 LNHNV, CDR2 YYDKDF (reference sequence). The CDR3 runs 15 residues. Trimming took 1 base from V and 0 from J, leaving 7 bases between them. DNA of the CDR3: TGTGCCACCAGCAGAGGCATTAATAGCAATCAGCCCCAGCATTTT. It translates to CATSRGINSNQPQHF.

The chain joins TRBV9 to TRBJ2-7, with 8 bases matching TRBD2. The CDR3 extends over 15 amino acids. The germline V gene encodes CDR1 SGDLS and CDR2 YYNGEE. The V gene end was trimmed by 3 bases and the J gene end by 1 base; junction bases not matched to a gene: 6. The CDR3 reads CASSAQAGVSYEQYF. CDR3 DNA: TGTGCCAGCAGCGCACAAGCGGGAGTGTCCTACGAGCAGTACTTC. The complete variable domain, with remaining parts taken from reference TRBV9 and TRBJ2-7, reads DSGVTQTPKHLITATGQRVTLRCSPRSGDLSVYWYQQSLDQGLQFLIQYYNGEERAKGNILERFSAQQFPDLHSELNLSSLELGDSALYFCASSAQAGVSYEQYFGPGTRLTVT.

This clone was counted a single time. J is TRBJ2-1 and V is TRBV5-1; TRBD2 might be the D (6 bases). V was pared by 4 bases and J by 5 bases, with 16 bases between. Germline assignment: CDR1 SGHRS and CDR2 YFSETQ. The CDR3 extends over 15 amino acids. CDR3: CASSVTSRGNNEQFF. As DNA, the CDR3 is TGCGCCAGCAGCGTGACTAGTCGTGGGAACAATGAGCAGTTCTTC.

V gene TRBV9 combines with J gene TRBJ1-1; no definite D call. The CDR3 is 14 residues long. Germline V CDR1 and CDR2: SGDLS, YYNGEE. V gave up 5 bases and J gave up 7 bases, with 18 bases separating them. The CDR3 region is CASRPSPWTDEAFF. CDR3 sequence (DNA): TGTGCCAGCAGACCAAGCCCCTGGACGGATGAAGCTTTCTTT. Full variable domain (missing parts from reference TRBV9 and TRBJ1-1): DSGVTQTPKHLITATGQRVTLRCSPRSGDLSVYWYQQSLDQGLQFLIQYYNGEERAKGNILERFSAQQFPDLHSELNLSSLELGDSALYFCASRPSPWTDEAFFGQGTRLTVV.

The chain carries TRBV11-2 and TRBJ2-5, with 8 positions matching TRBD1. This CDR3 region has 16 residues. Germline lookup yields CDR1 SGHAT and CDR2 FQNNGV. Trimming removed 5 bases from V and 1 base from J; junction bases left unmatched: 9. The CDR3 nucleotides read TGTGCCAGCAGCATCCAGAGACAGGGGTTCCAAGAGACCCAGTACTTC. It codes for CASSIQRQGFQETQYF.

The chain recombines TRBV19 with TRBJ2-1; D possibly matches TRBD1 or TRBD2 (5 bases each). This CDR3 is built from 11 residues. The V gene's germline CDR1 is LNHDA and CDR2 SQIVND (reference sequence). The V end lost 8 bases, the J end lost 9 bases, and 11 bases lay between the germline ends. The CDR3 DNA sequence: TGTGCCAGTCCGGGTGGGGGTGAGCAGTTCTTC. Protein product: CASPGGGEQFF.

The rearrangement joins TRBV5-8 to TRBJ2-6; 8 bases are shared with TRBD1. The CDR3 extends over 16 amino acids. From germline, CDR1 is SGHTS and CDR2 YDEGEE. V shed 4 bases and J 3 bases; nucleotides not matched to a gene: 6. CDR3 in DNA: TGTGCCAGCAGCCCGACAGGGGAGCTTGGGGCCAACGTCCTGACTTTC. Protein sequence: CASSPTGELGANVLTF.

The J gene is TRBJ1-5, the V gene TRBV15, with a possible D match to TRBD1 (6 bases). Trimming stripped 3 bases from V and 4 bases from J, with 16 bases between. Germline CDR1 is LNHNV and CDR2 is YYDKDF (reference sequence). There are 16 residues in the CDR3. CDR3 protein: CATSRGAQGGNQPQHF. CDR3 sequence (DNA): TGTGCCACCAGCAGGGGGGCACAGGGAGGTAATCAGCCCCAGCATTTT.

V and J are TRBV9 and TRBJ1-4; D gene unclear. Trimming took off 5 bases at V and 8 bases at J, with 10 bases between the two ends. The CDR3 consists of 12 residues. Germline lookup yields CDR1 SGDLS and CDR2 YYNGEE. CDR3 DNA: TGTGCCAGCAGTACAGTCGGGGAAAAACTGTTTTTT. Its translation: CASSTVGEKLFF.

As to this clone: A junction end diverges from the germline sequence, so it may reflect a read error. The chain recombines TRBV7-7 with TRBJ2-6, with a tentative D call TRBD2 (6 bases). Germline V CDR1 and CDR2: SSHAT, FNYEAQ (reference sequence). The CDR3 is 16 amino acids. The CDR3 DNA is TGTGCTAGCAGCTTAGCAGGAGGGTTCGGGGCCAACGTCCTGACTTTC. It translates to CASSLAGGFGANVLTF.